This paragraph reports one TCR beta chain. As handled by the study authors: Quantification of nucleated cells was approximated via reference gene primer amplification. TCRdb keeps only in-frame clones here, not all; method: immunoSEQ multiplex PCR. V and J calls plus clone size are reproduced from that table; the DNA served to infer D and trimming. The sample carries fewer than 350,000 clones, roughly 90% recorded once. This record belongs to a study of blood T cell repertoires in COVID-19. Overall study context: The study drew acute and convalescent COVID-19 samples from the United States, Italy and Spain.

Per germline, CDR1 SGHDN and CDR2 FVKESK. The CDR3 contains 16 residues. Trimming removed 0 bases at V and 3 bases at J, with 15 bases between. A Seattle source enrolled patients during active infection and followed them longitudinally. The chain has TRBV14 and TRBJ2-7, with a possible D match to TRBD1 (5 bases). The receptor comes from a man aged 30-40 years with COVID-19, enrolled during active disease. Input material: peripheral blood. CDR3 protein: CASSQDLKQGSYEQYF. In DNA, the CDR3 is TGTGCCAGCAGCCAAGATCTAAAGCAGGGAAGCTACGAGCAGTACTTC.